This TCR beta chain was found in a study of blood T cell repertoires in COVID-19. Assay: immunoSEQ multiplex PCR; the TCRdb copy retains only in-frame clones and omits some. The table has a few hundred thousand clones, 88% seen once. V gave up 0 bases and J gave up 3 bases; unmatched junction bases: 7. CDR3 length: 17 residues. Germline assignment: CDR1 MNHNS and CDR2 SASEGT. The rearrangement uses TRBV6-1 and TRBJ2-7; 11 bases align to TRBD2. The sequenced material came from peripheral blood. The clonotype originates from a woman aged 70 to 79 with COVID-19, enrolled during active disease. This CDR3 reads CASSEARLAGGYYEQYF. The CDR3 DNA reads as TGTGCCAGCAGTGAAGCGCGGCTAGCGGGAGGCTACTACGAGCAGTACTTC.